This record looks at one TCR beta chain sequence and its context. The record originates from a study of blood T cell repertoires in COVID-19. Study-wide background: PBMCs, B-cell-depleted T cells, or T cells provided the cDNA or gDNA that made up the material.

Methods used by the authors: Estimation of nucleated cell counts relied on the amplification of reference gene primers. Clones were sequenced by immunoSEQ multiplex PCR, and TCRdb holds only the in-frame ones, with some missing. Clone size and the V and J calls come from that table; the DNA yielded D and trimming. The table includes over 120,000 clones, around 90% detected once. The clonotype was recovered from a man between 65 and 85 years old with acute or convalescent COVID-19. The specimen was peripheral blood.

The CDR3 region is CSAYPGGQAFF. CDR3 nucleotide sequence: TGCAGTGCTTACCCGGGAGGCCAAGCTTTCTTT. The gene calls are TRBV20-1 and TRBJ1-1; D call uncertain. The CDR3 is made up of 11 amino acids. Germline V gene data show CDR1 as DFQATT and CDR2 as SNEGSKA (reference sequence). The ends were cut back, 5 bases at V and 9 bases at J, with 13 bases in the middle.